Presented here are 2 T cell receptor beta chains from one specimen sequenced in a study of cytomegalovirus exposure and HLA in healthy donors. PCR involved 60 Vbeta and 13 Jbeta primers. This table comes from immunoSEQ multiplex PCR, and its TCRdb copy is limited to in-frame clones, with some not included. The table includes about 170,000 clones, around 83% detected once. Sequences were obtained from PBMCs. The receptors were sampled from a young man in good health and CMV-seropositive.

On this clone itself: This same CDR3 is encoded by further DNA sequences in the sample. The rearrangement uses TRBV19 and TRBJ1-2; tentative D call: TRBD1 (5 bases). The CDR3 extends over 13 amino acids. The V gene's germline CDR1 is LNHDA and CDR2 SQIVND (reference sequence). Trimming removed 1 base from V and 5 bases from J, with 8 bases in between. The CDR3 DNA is TGTGCCAGTAGTATAGGGGGGGAGTATGGCTACACCTTC. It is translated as CASSIGGEYGYTF.

Here the CDR3 reads CASSPPSNTGELFF. CDR3 DNA sequence: TGTGCCAGCAGCCCCCCTTCGAACACCGGGGAGCTGTTTTTT. The V and J genes are TRBV4-2 and TRBJ2-2, with D uncertain. V was trimmed by 4 bases and J by 0 bases, leaving 6 bases between them. Germline assignment: CDR1 LGHNA and CDR2 YNFKEQ. The CDR3 consists of 14 residues.